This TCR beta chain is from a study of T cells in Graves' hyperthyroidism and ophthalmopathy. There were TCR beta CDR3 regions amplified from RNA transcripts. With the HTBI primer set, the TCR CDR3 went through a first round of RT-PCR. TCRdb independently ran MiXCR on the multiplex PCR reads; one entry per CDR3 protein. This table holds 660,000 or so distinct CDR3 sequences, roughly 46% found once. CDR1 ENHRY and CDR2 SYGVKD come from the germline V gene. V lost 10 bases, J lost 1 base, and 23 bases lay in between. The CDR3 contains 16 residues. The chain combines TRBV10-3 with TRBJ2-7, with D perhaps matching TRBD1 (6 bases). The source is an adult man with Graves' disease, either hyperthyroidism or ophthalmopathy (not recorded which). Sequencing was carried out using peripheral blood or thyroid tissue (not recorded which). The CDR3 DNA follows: TGTGCCAGCAGGGGACCTCGGACAGTAGGATCCTACGAGCAGTACTTC. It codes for CASRGPRTVGSYEQYF.